These 13 T cell receptor beta chains came from one sample sequenced in a study of vaccination and CD4 T cells after COVID-19. For these receptors, no antigen is known. As to treatment: roughly ten-day PBMC culture with coronavirus spike peptide pools or control peptides (ViraFEST assay). The Oncomine TCR Beta short-read assay was what sequenced the DNA obtained from cultured CD4+ T cells. In TCRdb, the PCR reads were re-called with MiXCR into one record per CDR3 protein. The sample yields about 23,000 distinct CDR3 sequences, around 54% seen once. Sequences were obtained from CD4+ T cells from blood, cultured in vitro. These receptors all stem from a human donor who had recovered from COVID-19.

With respect to this clonotype: At one end the junction does not follow the germline gene, possibly because of a read error. J is TRBJ2-5 and V is TRBV7-7; perhaps D is TRBD1 or TRBD2 (6 bases each). CDR1 is SSHAT, CDR2 FNYEAQ, per germline (reference sequence). The CDR3 has 15 residues. CDR3 amino acids: CASSPVQGGGETQYF. The CDR3 bases are TGTGCTAGCAGCCCAGTACAAGGAGGGGGAGAGACCCAGTACTTC.

This clonotype was seen just once. V usage is TRBV19 and J usage is TRBJ2-6; D is uncertain. CDR3 length: 14 amino acids. The germline V gene encodes CDR1 LNHDA and CDR2 SQIVND (reference sequence). V lost 5 bases and J lost 0, with 5 bases in between. The CDR3 region is CASSLVSGANVLTF. The CDR3 DNA reads as TGTGCCAGTAGTTTGGTCTCTGGGGCCAACGTCCTGACTTTC.

The chain couples TRBV7-2 to TRBJ2-3; D not certain. Germline V gene sequence: CDR1 SGHTA, CDR2 FQGNSA. The CDR3 covers 12 residues. Trimming removed 5 bases at V and 0 bases at J, with 3 bases between. The CDR3 nucleotides read TGTGCCAGCAGCAAGAGCACAGATACGCAGTATTTT. This sequence encodes CASSKSTDTQYF.

CDR3 in DNA: TGTGCCAGCAGTTCCCCGGGACAGAAGGAAGAAGCTTTCTTT. This sequence encodes CASSSPGQKEEAFF. The chain carries TRBV6-5 and TRBJ1-1; TRBD1 aligns across 7 bases. Germline CDR1 reads MNHEY; CDR2 reads SVGAGI. The CDR3 totals 14 residues. Losses at the gene ends were 4 bases for V and 8 bases for J; bases not matched to a gene: 10.

This clonotype was detected only a few times. This chain uses TRBV24-1 with TRBJ1-1; D is ambiguous. The V and J ends lost 4 bases and 2 bases respectively, with 4 bases between them. The germline CDR1 and CDR2 sequences are KGHDR and SFDVKD. The CDR3 spans 12 residues. CDR3 bases: TGTGCCACCAGTGACGTTAACACTGAAGCTTTCTTT. This gives the protein CATSDVNTEAFF.

The rearrangement uses TRBV19 and TRBJ1-5, with TRBD1 identical over 12 bases. V shed 4 bases, J shed 4 bases, and the junction held 5 bases outside the gene matches. CDR1 and CDR2 from the germline V gene are LNHDA and SQIVND (reference sequence). The CDR3 length is 16 residues. The CDR3 protein is CASSKGDRGLNQPQHF. The CDR3 DNA reads as TGTGCCAGTAGTAAAGGGGACAGGGGGCTTAATCAGCCCCAGCATTTT.

The genes are TRBV4-1 and TRBJ2-3; the D is unclear. V lost 0 bases and J 6 bases, leaving 4 bases between the germline ends. The germline CDR1 and CDR2 sequences are MGHRA and YSYEKL. The CDR3 loop spans 12 amino acids. CDR3: CASSQDWDTQYF. CDR3 coding DNA: TGCGCCAGCAGCCAAGATTGGGATACGCAGTATTTT.

The rearrangement uses TRBV6-5 and TRBJ2-2; no clear D gene. The CDR3 is made up of 12 amino acids. The V end lost 2 bases, the J end lost 5 bases, and 3 bases lay between the germline ends. Germline CDR1 reads MNHEY; CDR2 reads SVGAGI. This CDR3 is CASSYQTGELFF. DNA for the CDR3: TGTGCCAGCAGTTACCAGACCGGGGAGCTGTTTTTT.

Only a few counts were recorded for this clonotype. The chain links TRBV7-2 to TRBJ2-7, with TRBD1 matching over 12 bases. The CDR3 is made up of 16 amino acids. Germline CDR1 and CDR2: SGHTA and FQGNSA. Losses at the gene ends were 0 bases for V and 6 bases for J; bases not matched to a gene: 6. The CDR3 reads CASSLASGTGGFEQYF. For the CDR3, the DNA is TGTGCCAGCAGCTTAGCCTCCGGGACAGGGGGCTTCGAGCAGTACTTC.

This clonotype has a handful of counts. The rearrangement links TRBV27 to TRBJ1-5; D is ambiguous. CDR1 is MNHEY, CDR2 SMNVEV, per germline (reference sequence). CDR3 size: 18 residues. Between the trimmed V and J ends, which lost 11 bases and 0 bases, there was a span of 26 bases. As DNA, the CDR3 is TGTGCCGGGCCCCCCGCTCCATCGATACTATATAGCAATCAGCCCCAGCATTTT. Amino acids: CAGPPAPSILYSNQPQHF.

J is TRBJ2-3 and V is TRBV5-4; D unclear. CDR1 is SGHNT, CDR2 YYREEE, per germline (reference sequence). The CDR3 is 15 residues long. With 4 bases removed from V and 6 bases from J, the gap between germline ends came to 18 bases. As DNA, the CDR3 is TGTGCCAGCAGCGGCACGGCAGACCCGAGGGATACGCAGTATTTT. This codes for CASSGTADPRDTQYF.

The chain carries TRBV7-8 and TRBJ2-7, with D possibly called TRBD1 or TRBD2 (5 bases each). Between the trimmed V and J ends, which lost 1 base and 5 bases, there was a span of 9 bases. The CDR3 totals 13 residues. In germline, CDR1 is SGHVS, CDR2 FQNEAQ. Here the CDR3 DNA reads TGTGCCAGCAGCTTAGTCACGGGGCACGAGCAGTACTTC. Translated: CASSLVTGHEQYF.

V gene TRBV2 combines with J gene TRBJ1-2; no definite D call. The CDR3 sequence is 12 residues long. Germline CDR1 SNHLY, CDR2 FYNNEI. V was shortened by 7 bases and J by 0 bases, with 6 bases between the two germline ends. This CDR3 reads CASTSSNYGYTF. The CDR3 coding sequence is TGTGCCAGCACTTCATCTAACTATGGCTACACCTTC.